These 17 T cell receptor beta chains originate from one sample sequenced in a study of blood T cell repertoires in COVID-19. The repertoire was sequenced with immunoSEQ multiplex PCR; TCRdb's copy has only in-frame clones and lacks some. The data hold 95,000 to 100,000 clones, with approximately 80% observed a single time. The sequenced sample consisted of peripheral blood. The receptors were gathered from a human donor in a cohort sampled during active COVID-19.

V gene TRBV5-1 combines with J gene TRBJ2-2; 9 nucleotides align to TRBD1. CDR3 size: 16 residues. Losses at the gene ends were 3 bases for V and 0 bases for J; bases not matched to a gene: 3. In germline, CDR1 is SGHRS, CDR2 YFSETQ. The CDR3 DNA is TGCGCCAGCAGCTGGACAGGGGAGTCGAACACCGGGGAGCTGTTTTTT. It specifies CASSWTGESNTGELFF.

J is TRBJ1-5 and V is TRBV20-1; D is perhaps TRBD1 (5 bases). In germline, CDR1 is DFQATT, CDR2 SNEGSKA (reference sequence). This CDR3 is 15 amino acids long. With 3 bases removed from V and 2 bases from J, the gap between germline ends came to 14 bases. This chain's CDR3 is CSASFGGAGNQPQHF. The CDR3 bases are TGCAGTGCTAGTTTCGGAGGGGCGGGCAATCAGCCCCAGCATTTT.

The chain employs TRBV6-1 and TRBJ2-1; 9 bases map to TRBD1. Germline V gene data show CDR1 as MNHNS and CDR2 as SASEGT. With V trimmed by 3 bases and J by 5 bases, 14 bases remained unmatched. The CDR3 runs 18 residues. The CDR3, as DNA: TGTGCCAGCAGTGATGGACAGGGGCGGTCCCGGACGAACAATGAGCAGTTCTTC. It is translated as CASSDGQGRSRTNNEQFF.

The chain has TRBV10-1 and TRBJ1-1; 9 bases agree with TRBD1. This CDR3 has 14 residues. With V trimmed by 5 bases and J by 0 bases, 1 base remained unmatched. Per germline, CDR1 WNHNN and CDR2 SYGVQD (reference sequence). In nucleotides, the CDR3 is TGCGCCAGCAGTAGGGACAGGGTGAACACTGAAGCTTTCTTT. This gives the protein CASSRDRVNTEAFF.

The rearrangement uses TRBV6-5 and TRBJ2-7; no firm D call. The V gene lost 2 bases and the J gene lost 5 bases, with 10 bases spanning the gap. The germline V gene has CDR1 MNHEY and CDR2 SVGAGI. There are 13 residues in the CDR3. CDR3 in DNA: TGTGCCAGCAGTTACGCTGGGCCCCACGAGCAGTACTTC. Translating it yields CASSYAGPHEQYF.

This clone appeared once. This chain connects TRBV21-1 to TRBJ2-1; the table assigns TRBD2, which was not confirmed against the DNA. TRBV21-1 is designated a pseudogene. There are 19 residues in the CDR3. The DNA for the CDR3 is TGTGCCAGCAGCAAAGCGCTTTCTCGGGGGGGGCTACTAGGACATGAGCAGTTCTTC. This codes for CASSKALSRGGLLGHEQFF.

Here the CDR3 reads CASSEVFMTEAFF. For the CDR3, the DNA is TGCGCCAGCAGTGAAGTCTTTATGACAGAAGCTTTCTTT. This rearrangement joins TRBV10-1 to TRBJ1-1, with D unclear. Trimming left V 3 bases short and J 8 bases short, with 13 bases between. The CDR3 length is 13 residues. Germline V gene data show CDR1 as WNHNN and CDR2 as SYGVQD (reference sequence).

Here the CDR3 reads CASSYTLWNTEAFF. CDR3 sequence (DNA): TGTGCCAGCAGTTACACCCTATGGAACACTGAAGCTTTCTTT. The chain recombines TRBV6-5 with TRBJ1-1; no firm D call. The ends were cut back, 2 bases at V and 1 base at J, with 8 bases in the middle. The CDR3 is 14 amino acids. The V gene's germline CDR1 is MNHEY and CDR2 SVGAGI.

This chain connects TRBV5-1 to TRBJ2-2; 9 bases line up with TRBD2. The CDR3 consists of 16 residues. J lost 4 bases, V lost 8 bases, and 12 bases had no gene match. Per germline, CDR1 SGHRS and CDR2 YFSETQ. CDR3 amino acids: CASWATAGGITGELFF. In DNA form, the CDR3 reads TGCGCCAGTTGGGCCACAGCGGGAGGAATCACCGGGGAGCTGTTTTTT.

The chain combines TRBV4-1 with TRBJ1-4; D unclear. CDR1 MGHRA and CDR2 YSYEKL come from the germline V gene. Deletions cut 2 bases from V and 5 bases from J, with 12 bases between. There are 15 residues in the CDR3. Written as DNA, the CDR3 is TGCGCCAGCAGCCAAACGGCAGGCGAAAATGAAAAACTGTTTTTT. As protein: CASSQTAGENEKLFF.

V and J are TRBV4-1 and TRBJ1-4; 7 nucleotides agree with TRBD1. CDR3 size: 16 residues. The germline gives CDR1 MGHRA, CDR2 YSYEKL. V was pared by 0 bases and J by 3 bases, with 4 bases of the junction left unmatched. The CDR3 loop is CASSQDVRGANEKLFF. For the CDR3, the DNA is TGCGCCAGCAGCCAAGATGTCAGGGGGGCTAATGAAAAACTGTTTTTT.

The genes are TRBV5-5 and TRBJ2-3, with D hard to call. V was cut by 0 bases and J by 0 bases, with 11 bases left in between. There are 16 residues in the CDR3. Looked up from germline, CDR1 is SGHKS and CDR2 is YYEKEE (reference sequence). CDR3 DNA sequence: TGTGCCAGCAGCTTGGGGGCAGTCACGAGCACAGATACGCAGTATTTT. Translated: CASSLGAVTSTDTQYF.

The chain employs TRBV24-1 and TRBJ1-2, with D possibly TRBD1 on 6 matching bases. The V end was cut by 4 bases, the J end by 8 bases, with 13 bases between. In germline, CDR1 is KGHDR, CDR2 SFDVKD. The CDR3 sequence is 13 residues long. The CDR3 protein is CATSETGLGGYTF. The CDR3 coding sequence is TGTGCCACCAGTGAAACAGGGTTGGGCGGCTACACCTTC.

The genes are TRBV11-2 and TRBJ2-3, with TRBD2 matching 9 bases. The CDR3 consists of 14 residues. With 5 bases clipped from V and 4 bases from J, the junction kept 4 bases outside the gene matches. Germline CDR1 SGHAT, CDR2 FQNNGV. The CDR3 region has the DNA TGTGCCAGCAGCCGAAGCGGGAGGTCAGATACGCAGTATTTT. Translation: CASSRSGRSDTQYF.

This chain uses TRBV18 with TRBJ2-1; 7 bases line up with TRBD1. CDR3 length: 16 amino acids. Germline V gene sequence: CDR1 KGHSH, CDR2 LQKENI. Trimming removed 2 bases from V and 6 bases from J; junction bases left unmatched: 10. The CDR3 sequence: CASSPSGTARGNEQFF. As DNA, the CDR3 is TGTGCCAGCTCACCAAGTGGGACAGCTAGGGGCAATGAGCAGTTCTTC.

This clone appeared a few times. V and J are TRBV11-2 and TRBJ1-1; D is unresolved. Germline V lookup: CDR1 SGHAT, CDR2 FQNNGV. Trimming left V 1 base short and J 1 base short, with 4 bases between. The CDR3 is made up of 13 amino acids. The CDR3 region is CASSLAGNTEAFF. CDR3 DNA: TGTGCCAGCAGCTTAGCAGGGAACACTGAAGCTTTCTTT.

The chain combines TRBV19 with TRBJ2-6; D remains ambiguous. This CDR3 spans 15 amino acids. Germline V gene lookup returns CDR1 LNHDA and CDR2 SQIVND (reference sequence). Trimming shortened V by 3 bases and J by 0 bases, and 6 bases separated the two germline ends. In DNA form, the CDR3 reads TGTGCCAGTAGTATGGTCAGCTCTGGGGCCAACGTCCTGACTTTC. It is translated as CASSMVSSGANVLTF.